The clone carrying this T cell receptor beta chain was recorded only once. This sample was taken from a study of blood T cell repertoires in COVID-19. Measured with immunoSEQ multiplex PCR; TCRdb has only the in-frame clones, and not every one. This repertoire shows 150,000 to 200,000 clones, about 88% found once; its top ten account for under 0.85%. Germline V gene sequence: CDR1 LNHDA, CDR2 SQIVND (reference sequence). This CDR3 is 15 amino acids long. The V segment lost 4 bases and the J segment 7 bases; nucleotides outside the gene matches: 6. The receptor was derived from a woman under 30 who had recovered from COVID-19. J is TRBJ1-4 and V is TRBV19; TRBD1 matches 10 bases. Sample: PBMCs or T cells enriched from blood (not recorded which). The CDR3, as DNA: TGTGCCAGTAGTACTACCGGGACAGGGGTTGAAAAACTGTTTTTT. Translating gives CASSTTGTGVEKLFF.